The table lists the clone carrying this T cell receptor beta chain with a count of one. Its antigen is unknown. This specimen comes from a study of cytomegalovirus exposure and HLA in healthy donors. General study findings and limits: Later, an analysis found that TCR clusters from the first cohort tended to co-occur in the approximately 130 validation repertoires. Specific recognition of CMV antigens was confirmed in vitro for three chains (all CMV-associated). Cytomegalovirus-associated status was assigned to 164 TCR beta chains.

From germline, CDR1 is MNHEY and CDR2 SMNVEV (reference sequence). The CDR3 runs 13 residues. The V end lost 3 bases, the J end lost 4 bases, and 7 bases lay between the germline ends. TCRdb's table, derived via immunoSEQ multiplex PCR, lists solely in-frame clones and lacks some. The sample contains some 61,000 clones, around 97% of which appear only once. The donors were part of the approximately 120-subject validation cohort, which stood apart from the roughly 670-subject first cohort. The source of this sequence is a woman under 30 in good health and CMV-seropositive. Sequences were obtained from PBMCs. The V call is TRBV27, the J call TRBJ2-1; D ambiguous. CDR3: CASSFLRYNEQFF. CDR3 coding DNA: TGTGCCAGCAGTTTCCTGAGATACAATGAGCAGTTCTTC.